The text below deals with one T cell receptor (beta chain). What it recognizes is unknown. This sample was taken from a study of T cell responses to AZD1222 COVID-19 vaccine. Background on the study: Analyses pooled second doses at about 4 or about 12 weeks. Broader study findings: The span of vaccine-associated CD4 TCRs extended across spike, with dominance at 160-218 and 743-854. In a largely white British group with more females than males, clonal diversity was possibly underestimated. Seropositive AZD1222 recipients at baseline numbered only five to seven.

Method: immunoSEQ multiplex PCR; TCRdb's copy keeps in-frame clones and lacks some. The repertoire holds approximately 100,000 clones, with approximately 84% as singletons. This CDR3 has 15 residues. V lost 5 bases to trimming and J lost 4 bases, with 15 bases between them. Per germline, CDR1 SSHAT and CDR2 FNYEAQ (reference sequence). The sample was peripheral blood, taken on day 0 of AZD1222 vaccination. This TCR came from an adult in good health. This chain uses TRBV7-7 with TRBJ1-3; D not certain. The CDR3 nucleotides are TGTGCCAGCAGCCCTATGATAGGGCCCGGAAACACCATATATTTT. Amino acid sequence: CASSPMIGPGNTIYF. The whole variable domain, remainder taken from reference TRBV7-7 and TRBJ1-3, is GAGVSQSPRYKVTKRGQDVTLRCDPISSHATLYWYQQALGQGPEFLTYFNYEAQPDKSGLPSDRFSAERPEGSISTLTIQRTEQRDSAMYRCASSPMIGPGNTIYFGEGSWLTVV.